This TCR beta chain was found in a study of blood T cell repertoires in COVID-19. As for the study in general: COVID-19 samples from acute and convalescent phases originated in the United States, Italy and Spain. The cDNA or gDNA used as material had been derived from T cells, B-cell-depleted T cells, or PBMCs.

Libraries were prepared by immunoSEQ multiplex PCR; TCRdb keeps only in-frame clonotypes and omits some of them. Of about 68,000 clones in the sample, 85% were seen once. Only a few counts were recorded for this clone. The receptor was derived from a man aged 50 to 60 with acute or convalescent COVID-19. The sequencing input was peripheral blood.

CDR3 DNA sequence: TGTGCCAGCAGCTTAGGCAGGGGGAACTACAATGAGCAGTTCTTC. Translated, it gives CASSLGRGNYNEQFF. The V and J genes are TRBV13 and TRBJ2-1, with TRBD1 matching over 7 bases. This CDR3 has 15 amino acids. Germline loops: CDR1 PRHDT, CDR2 FYEKMQ (reference sequence). Germline trimming cut 0 bases from V and 3 bases from J; bases unmatched to any gene: 2.